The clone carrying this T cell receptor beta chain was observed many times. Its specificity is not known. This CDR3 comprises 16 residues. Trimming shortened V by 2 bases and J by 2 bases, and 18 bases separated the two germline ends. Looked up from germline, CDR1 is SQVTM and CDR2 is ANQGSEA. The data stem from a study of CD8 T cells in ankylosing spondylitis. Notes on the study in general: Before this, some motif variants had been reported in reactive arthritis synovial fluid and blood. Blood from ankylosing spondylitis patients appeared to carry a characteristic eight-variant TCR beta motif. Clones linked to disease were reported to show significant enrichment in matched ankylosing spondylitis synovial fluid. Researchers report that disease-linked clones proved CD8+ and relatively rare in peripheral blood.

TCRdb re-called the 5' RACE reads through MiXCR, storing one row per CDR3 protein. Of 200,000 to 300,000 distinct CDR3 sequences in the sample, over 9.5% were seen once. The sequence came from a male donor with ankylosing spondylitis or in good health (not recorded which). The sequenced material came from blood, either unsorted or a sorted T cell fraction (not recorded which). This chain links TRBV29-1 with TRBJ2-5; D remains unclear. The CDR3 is CSVEFLRLLNQETQYF. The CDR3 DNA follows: TGCAGCGTTGAATTTCTCAGACTCCTAAATCAAGAGACCCAGTACTTC.